This entry is about one T cell receptor beta chain. Which antigen it targets is not known. Base qualities are not at hand, and no much larger clone is one base apart. This record belongs to a study of radiotherapy plus CTLA-4 blockade in lung cancer (dated by TCRdb to the late 2010s). About the investigation overall: Among the enrolled patients, under 20% had an objective response, and 25% to 40% reached disease control. Beyond this particular receptor, the publication reports: Early dynamic changes in blood T cell clones, together with increased serum interferon-beta after radiation, were reported as the strongest predictors of response. After treatment with radiotherapy and ipilimumab, TCR clones that originated in tumors expanded in peripheral blood.

Library preparation employed the immunoSEQ multiplex PCR assay. TCRdb stores this immuneACCESS table with in-frame sequences only. Part of the clones is absent; in the studies checked, under half of the shortfall reflects unresolved V genes, and no reason is known for the rest. This sample holds 90,000 to 130,000 clones; over 65% were observed only once. The ten largest clones add up to 3.3% of the sample. The study evaluated CTLA-4 blockade (ipilimumab) given together with focal radiation therapy in patients who had chemo-refractory metastatic non-small-cell lung cancer. CDR1 and CDR2, looked up from the germline V gene (reference sequence), are LNHDA and SQIVND. Trimming costs V 6 bases and J 6 bases, and their ends lie 14 bases apart. The CDR3 measures 13 amino acids from cysteine to phenylalanine. The entry retains the CDR3 DNA only, 39 bases that are in frame from base 1.

The source is a human donor with non-small cell lung cancer that progressed on radiotherapy plus ipilimumab. Some clones in this sample may be carry-over from other donors' samples. Source: peripheral blood, taken from a patient treated with radiotherapy plus ipilimumab. The sequence links TRBV19 to TRBJ1-2; perhaps TRBD1 is the D gene, with 5 bases matching. The CDR3 corresponds to CASSRPGRDGYTF. The nucleotides read TGTGCCAGTAGCAGGCCAGGGAGGGATGGCTACACCTTC.